This T cell receptor beta chain was sequenced in a study of T cells in Graves' hyperthyroidism and ophthalmopathy. About the study: Staff took peripheral blood when the initial diagnosis was made, before any treatment began. Study-wide results and limits: Patients with ophthalmopathy were separated from those with stable hyperthyroidism by a 13 V-J model.

No ophthalmopathy progression within 18 months constituted stable Graves' hyperthyroidism. Reasons for excluding patients were uncontrolled infection, other autoimmune disease, pregnancy or lactation. Amplified TCR beta CDR3 regions came from RNA transcripts. Carried out on the TCR CDR3, a first-round RT-PCR used the HTBI primer set. In TCRdb, the multiplex PCR reads were re-called with MiXCR into one record per CDR3 protein. Of hundreds of thousands of distinct CDR3 sequences listed, around 17% were seen once; the top ten hold 35% to 50%. CDR3 length: 14 amino acids. The germline V gene encodes CDR1 DFQATT and CDR2 SNEGSKA (reference sequence). Trimming left V 6 bases short and J 2 bases short, with 14 bases between. Ten or more counts support this clonotype. The antigen remains unidentified.

The V gene is TRBV20-1, the J gene TRBJ1-3; the D gene is possibly TRBD1 (5 bases). Sequencing used blood. The source of this sequence is a man aged 35 to 55 with Graves' hyperthyroidism. CDR3 coding DNA: TGCAGTGCCGCGGCAGGGAGTACTGGAAACACCATATATTTT. Its protein product is CSAAAGSTGNTIYF.